A single T cell receptor (beta chain) is shown here with its context. Its target is not known. This entry is derived from a study of shared clonotypes between healthy human individuals. Study outcomes and limitations: The sampled material consisted only of blood, and tissue repertoires are likely to differ.

Profiled with immunoSEQ multiplex PCR; TCRdb holds only in-frame clones, not every one. The sample lists 1 million to 1.2 million clones; approximately 75% were seen once. Caucasian adults residing in Nashville, Tennessee made up all the donors. V gave up 4 bases and J gave up 6 bases; unmatched junction bases: 2. Looked up from germline, CDR1 is SNHLY and CDR2 is FYNNEI. This CDR3 has 14 amino acids. The receptor was isolated from a man younger than 30 in good health. Some clones in this sample may be carry-over from other donors' samples. The sample taken for sequencing was memory CD4+ T cells from PBMCs. Subset of the sample: CD45RA-negative fraction. The V and J genes are TRBV2 and TRBJ2-4; 11 bases are shared with TRBD1. The CDR3 sequence is CASSADRGRNIQYF. CDR3 DNA sequence: TGTGCCAGCAGTGCGGACAGGGGGCGAAACATTCAGTACTTC.